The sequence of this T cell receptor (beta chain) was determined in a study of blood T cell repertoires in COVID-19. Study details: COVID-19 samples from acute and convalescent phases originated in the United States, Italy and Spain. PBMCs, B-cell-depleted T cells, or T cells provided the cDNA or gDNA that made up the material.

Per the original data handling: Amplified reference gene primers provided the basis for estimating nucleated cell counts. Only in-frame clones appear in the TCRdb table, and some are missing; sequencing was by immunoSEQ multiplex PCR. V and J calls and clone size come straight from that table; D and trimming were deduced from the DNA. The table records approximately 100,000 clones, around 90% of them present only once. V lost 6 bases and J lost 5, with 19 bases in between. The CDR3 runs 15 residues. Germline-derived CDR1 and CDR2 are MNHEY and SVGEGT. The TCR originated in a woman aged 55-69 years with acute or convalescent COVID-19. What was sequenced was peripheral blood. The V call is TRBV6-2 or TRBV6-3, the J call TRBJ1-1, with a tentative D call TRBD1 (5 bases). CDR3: CASSRPSGGKTEAFF. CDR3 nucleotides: TGTGCCAGCAGCCGACCCTCGGGGGGGAAGACTGAAGCTTTCTTT.